This TCR beta chain was observed in a study of blood T cell repertoires in COVID-19. On the study more broadly: The United States, Italy and Spain supplied acute and convalescent COVID-19 samples. Sample material is recorded as cDNA or gDNA derived from T cells, B-cell-depleted T cells, or PBMCs.

Germline V gives CDR1 KGHSH, CDR2 LQKENI. Trimming took 0 bases from V and 5 from J; bases not matched to a gene: 1. The CDR3 has 14 amino acids. This clone was picked up a small number of times. Per the original methods: By means of reference gene primer amplification, nucleated cell counts were estimated. Generated by immunoSEQ multiplex PCR, the TCRdb table keeps only in-frame clones and is missing some. V and J calls and clone size are given by that table; D and trimming were obtained from the DNA. The sample includes 130,000 or so clones, 70% to 90% of them seen just once. This receptor was taken from a man aged 35 to 55 with acute or convalescent COVID-19. The V gene is TRBV18, the J gene TRBJ1-3; 7 nucleotides match TRBD1. Source material: peripheral blood. The CDR3 DNA sequence: TGTGCCAGCTCACCACCCAGGGGGAGAAACACCATATATTTT. Amino acids: CASSPPRGRNTIYF.